This T cell receptor (beta chain) emerged from a study of human T cells and chemical hapten exposure. Turning to the study itself: A patient group, mainly female, showed alopecia areata, totalis or universalis.

The time point here: patch test 2, 6 weeks after DPC sensitization. Treatment indicated: therapeutic diphenylcyclopropenone sensitization with weekly scalp DPC. V was trimmed by 3 bases and J by 0 bases, leaving 7 bases between them. The CDR3 spans 14 residues. CDR1 is SEHNR and CDR2 is FQNEAQ in the germline V gene (reference sequence). Individual cDNA molecules had unique molecular identifiers attached to them by the library. TCRdb re-analysed the RACE reads in MiXCR, keeping a single row per CDR3 protein. This table has tens of thousands of distinct CDR3 sequences, 8.5% appearing once. The sequence came from a woman aged 45 to 65 with alopecia areata. Some clones in this sample may be carry-over from other donors' samples. This specimen consisted of whole blood, obtained in connection with sensitization to the hapten diphenylcyclopropenone (DPC). This sequence joins TRBV7-9 and TRBJ2-3; tentative D call: TRBD2 (6 bases). The CDR3 protein is CASSLEGSTDTQYF. CDR3 in DNA: TGTGCCAGCAGCTTGGAGGGAAGCACAGATACGCAGTATTTT. Looking up the rest from reference TRBV7-9 and TRBJ2-3 gives the full variable domain: DTGVSQNPRHKITKRGQNVTFRCDPISEHNRLYWYRQTLGQGPEFLTYFQNEAQLEKSRLLSDRFSAERPKGSFSTLEIQRTEQGDSAMYLCASSLEGSTDTQYFGPGTRLTVL.